This T cell receptor (beta chain) was profiled in a study of Ad26.COV2.S vaccination and SARS-CoV-2 variants. At the level of the study: Enrolled in COV1001, the donor was in the Ad26.COV2.S trial arm, which received the vaccine.

The treatment denotes: some 19 received Ad26.COV2.S at low or high dose, single or two shots; several received placebo; per-sample allocation not given. The study sampled participants on day 63 after the first vaccine or placebo injection. CDR3 size: 12 residues. Germline values: CDR1 SQVTM, CDR2 ANQGSEA. Trimming stripped 1 base from V and 2 bases from J, with 5 bases between. Measured with immunoSEQ multiplex PCR; TCRdb has only the in-frame clones, and not every one. The sample carries about 350,000 clones, 65% to 90% recorded once. The sample here was peripheral blood, taken in a trial of Ad26.COV2.S vaccine versus placebo. The sequence was obtained from a person between 18 and 65 years old who received the Ad26.COV2.S COVID-19 vaccine or a placebo. This chain joins TRBV29-1 and TRBJ1-2; D is unclear. The CDR3 loop is CSVEAANYGYTF. DNA of the CDR3: TGCAGCGTTGAAGCGGCCAACTATGGCTACACCTTC.